This TCR beta chain was recovered during a study of radiotherapy plus CTLA-4 blockade in lung cancer. Notes on the study in general: Per reports, early blood T cell clone dynamics, plus interferon-beta, forecast response most strongly. After radiotherapy and ipilimumab, tumor-derived clones expanded in peripheral blood.

The study gave focal radiation plus ipilimumab CTLA-4 blockade to patients with chemo-refractory metastatic non-small-cell lung cancer. The data were produced by immunoSEQ multiplex PCR, yet TCRdb's version contains in-frame clones alone and is incomplete. Of around 72,000 clones in the sample, over 65% are singletons; the top ten hold roughly 7%. For this clone: Its antigen is as yet unknown.

Per the germline V gene, CDR1 is SGDLS and CDR2 is YYNGEE. The CDR3 runs to 15 residues. The V end was cut by 0 bases, the J end by 3 bases, with 9 bases between. Sequencing was performed on peripheral blood, taken from a patient treated with radiotherapy plus ipilimumab. The source is a human donor with non-small cell lung cancer who had a complete response to radiotherapy plus ipilimumab. This chain links TRBV9 with TRBJ2-2; no clear D gene. Written as DNA, the CDR3 is TGTGCCAGCAGCGTAGCTACTGACGACACCGGGGAGCTGTTTTTT. It codes for CASSVATDDTGELFF.